This T cell receptor beta chain originates from a study of shared clonotypes between healthy human individuals. Study outcomes and limitations: Some naive CD4 clonotypes, about 5%, turned up in common across several donors. Memory subsets generally showed smaller estimated richness than naive subsets did.

CDR1 and CDR2 from the germline V gene are MNHEY and SMNVEV (reference sequence). The V segment lost 4 bases and the J segment 2 bases; nucleotides outside the gene matches: 3. The CDR3 spans 14 residues. Genomic DNA of every subset was divided equally among multiple immunoSEQ plates. This table comes from immunoSEQ multiplex PCR, and its TCRdb copy is limited to in-frame clones, with some not included. The profile shows a few million clones, over 90% of them singletons. Comments on this clone: Its antigen is not identified. The same CDR3 arises from other DNA sequences in this sample as well.

The source is a man between 18 and 29 years old in good health. Some clones in this sample may be carry-over from other donors' samples. The sequenced material came from naive CD4+ T cells from PBMCs. The subset here: CD45RA+ positively selected. This sequence joins TRBV27 and TRBJ1-2; 8 positions agree with TRBD1. CDR3 region: CASSSRTGNYGYTF. The CDR3 DNA is TGTGCCAGCAGTTCCCGGACAGGGAACTATGGCTACACCTTC.